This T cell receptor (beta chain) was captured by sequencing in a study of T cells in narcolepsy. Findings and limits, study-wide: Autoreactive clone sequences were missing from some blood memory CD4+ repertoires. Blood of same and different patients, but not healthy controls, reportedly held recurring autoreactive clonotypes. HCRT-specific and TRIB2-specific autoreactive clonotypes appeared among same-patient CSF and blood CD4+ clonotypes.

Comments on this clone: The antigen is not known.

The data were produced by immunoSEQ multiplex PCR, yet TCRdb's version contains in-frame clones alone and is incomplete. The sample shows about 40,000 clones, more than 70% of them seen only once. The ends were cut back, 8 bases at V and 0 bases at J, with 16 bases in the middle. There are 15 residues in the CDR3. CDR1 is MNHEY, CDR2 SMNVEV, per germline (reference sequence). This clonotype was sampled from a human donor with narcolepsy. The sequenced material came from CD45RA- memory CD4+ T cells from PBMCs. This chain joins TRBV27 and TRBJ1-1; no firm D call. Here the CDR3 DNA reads TGTGCCAGCTCCCGGGATCGAGTCATGAACACTGAAGCTTTCTTT. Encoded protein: CASSRDRVMNTEAFF.